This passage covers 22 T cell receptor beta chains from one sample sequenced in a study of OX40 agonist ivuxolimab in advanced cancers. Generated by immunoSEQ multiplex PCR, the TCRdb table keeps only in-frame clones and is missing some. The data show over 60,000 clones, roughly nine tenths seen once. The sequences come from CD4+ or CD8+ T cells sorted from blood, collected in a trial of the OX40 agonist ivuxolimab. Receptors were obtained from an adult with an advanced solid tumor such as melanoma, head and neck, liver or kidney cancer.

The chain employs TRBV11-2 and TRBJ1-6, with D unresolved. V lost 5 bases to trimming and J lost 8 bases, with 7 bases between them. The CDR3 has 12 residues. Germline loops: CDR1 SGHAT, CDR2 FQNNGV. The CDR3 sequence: CASSHNDSPLHF. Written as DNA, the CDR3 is TGTGCCAGCAGCCATAACGATTCACCCCTCCACTTT.

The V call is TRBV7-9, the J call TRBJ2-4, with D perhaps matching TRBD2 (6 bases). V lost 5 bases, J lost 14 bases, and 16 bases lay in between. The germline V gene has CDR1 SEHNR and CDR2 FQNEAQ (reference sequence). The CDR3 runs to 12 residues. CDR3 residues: CASSVTGLLKYF. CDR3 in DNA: TGTGCCAGCAGCGTAACGGGACTCCTGAAGTACTTC.

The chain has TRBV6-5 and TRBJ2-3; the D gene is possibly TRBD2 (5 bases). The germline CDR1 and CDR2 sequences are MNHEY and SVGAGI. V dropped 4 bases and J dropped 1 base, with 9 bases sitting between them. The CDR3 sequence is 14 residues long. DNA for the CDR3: TGTGCCAGCAGTTCCCCGGAGGGCACAGATACGCAGTATTTT. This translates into CASSSPEGTDTQYF.

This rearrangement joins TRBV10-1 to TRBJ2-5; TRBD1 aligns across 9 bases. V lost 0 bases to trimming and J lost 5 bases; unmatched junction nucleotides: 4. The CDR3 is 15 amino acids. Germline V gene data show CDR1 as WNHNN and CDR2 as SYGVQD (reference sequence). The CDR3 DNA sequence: TGCGCCAGCAGTGAGTCCACAGGGGGCTGGGAGACCCAGTACTTC. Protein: CASSESTGGWETQYF.

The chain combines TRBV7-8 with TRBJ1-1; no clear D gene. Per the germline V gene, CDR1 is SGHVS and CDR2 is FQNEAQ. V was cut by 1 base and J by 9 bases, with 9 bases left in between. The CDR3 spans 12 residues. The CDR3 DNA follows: TGTGCCAGCAGCTTAGAGTTGGCAAAAGCTTTCTTT. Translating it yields CASSLELAKAFF.

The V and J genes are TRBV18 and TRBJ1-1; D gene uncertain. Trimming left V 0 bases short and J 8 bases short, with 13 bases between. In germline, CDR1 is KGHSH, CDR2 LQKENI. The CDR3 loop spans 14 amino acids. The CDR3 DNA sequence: TGTGCCAGCTCACCACCGAGCAAGTTGGACGAAGCTTTCTTT. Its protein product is CASSPPSKLDEAFF.

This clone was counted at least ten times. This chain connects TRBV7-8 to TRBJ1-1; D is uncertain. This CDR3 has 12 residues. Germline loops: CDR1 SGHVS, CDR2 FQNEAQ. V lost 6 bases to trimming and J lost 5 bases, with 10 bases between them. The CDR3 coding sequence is TGTGCCAGCAGGGTAGGTGGGACTGAAGCTTTCTTT. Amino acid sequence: CASRVGGTEAFF.

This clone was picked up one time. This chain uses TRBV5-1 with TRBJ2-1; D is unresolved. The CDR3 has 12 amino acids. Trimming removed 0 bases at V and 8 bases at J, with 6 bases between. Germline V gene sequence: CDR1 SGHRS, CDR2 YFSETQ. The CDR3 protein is CASSLGRYEQFF. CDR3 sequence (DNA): TGCGCCAGCAGCTTGGGGCGCTATGAGCAGTTCTTC.

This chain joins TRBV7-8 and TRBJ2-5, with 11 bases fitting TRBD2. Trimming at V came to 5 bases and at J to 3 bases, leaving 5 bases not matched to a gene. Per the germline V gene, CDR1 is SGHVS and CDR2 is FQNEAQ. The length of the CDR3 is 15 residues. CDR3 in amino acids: CASSKGTSGEETQYF. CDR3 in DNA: TGTGCCAGCAGCAAAGGGACTAGCGGAGAAGAGACCCAGTACTTC.

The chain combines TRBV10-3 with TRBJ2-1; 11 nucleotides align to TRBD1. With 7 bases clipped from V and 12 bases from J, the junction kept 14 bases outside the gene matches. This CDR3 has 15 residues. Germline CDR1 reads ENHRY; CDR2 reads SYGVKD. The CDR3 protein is CAIKDGGQGESGQFF. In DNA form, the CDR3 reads TGTGCCATCAAAGACGGGGGACAGGGGGAAAGTGGGCAGTTCTTC.

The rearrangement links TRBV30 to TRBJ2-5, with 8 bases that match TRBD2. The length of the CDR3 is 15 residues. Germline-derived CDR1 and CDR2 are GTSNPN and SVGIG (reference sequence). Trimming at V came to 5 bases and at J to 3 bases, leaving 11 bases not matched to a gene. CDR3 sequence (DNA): TGTGCCTGGTCGGGGGGGAAACGTGGAAAAGAGACCCAGTACTTC. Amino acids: CAWSGGKRGKETQYF.

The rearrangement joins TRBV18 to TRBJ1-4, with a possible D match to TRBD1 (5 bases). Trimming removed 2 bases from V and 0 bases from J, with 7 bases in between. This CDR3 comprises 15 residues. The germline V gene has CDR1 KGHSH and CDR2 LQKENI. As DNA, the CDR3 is TGTGCCAGCTCACCAGGGGCCGCAACTAATGAAAAACTGTTTTTT. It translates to CASSPGAATNEKLFF.

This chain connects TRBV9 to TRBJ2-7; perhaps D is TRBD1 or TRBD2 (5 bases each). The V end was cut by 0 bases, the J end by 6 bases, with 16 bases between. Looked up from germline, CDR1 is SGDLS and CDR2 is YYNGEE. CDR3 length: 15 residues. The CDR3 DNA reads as TGTGCCAGCAGCGTAGATCCCGGGCATGGGGGCGAGCAGTACTTC. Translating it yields CASSVDPGHGGEQYF.

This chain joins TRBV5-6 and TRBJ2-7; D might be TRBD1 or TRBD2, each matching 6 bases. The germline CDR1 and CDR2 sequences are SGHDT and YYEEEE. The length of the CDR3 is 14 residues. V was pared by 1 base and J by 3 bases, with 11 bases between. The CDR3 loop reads CASSLIQGGYEQYF. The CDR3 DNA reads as TGTGCCAGCAGCTTGATACAGGGAGGCTACGAGCAGTACTTC.

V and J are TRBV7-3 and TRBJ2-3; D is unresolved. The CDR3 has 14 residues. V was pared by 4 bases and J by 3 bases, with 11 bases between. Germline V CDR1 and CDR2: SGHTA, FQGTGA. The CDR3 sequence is CASSSIGRTDTQYF. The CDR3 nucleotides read TGTGCCAGCAGCTCCATCGGCAGAACAGATACGCAGTATTTT. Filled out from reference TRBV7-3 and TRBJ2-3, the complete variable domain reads GAGVSQTPSNKVTEKGKYVELRCDPISGHTALYWYRQSLGQGPEFLIYFQGTGAADDSGLPNDRFFAVRPEGSVSTLKIQRTERGDSAVYLCASSSIGRTDTQYFGPGTRLTVL.

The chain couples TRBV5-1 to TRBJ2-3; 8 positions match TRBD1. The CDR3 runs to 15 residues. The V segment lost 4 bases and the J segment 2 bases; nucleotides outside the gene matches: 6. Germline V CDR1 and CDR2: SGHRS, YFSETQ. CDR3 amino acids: CASSQDRASTDTQYF. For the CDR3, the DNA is TGCGCCAGCAGCCAGGACAGGGCATCCACAGATACGCAGTATTTT.

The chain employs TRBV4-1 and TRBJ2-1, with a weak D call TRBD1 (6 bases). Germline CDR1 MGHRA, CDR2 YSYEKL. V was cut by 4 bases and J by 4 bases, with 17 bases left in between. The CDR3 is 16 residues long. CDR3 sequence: CASSPADRSLYNEQFF. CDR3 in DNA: TGCGCCAGCAGCCCAGCTGACAGGTCCCTTTACAATGAGCAGTTCTTC.

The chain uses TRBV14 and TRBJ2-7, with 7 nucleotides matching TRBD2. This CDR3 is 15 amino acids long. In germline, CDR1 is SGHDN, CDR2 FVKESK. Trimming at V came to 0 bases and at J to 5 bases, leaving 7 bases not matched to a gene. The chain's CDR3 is CASSQDGLVVNEQYF. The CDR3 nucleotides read TGTGCCAGCAGCCAAGATGGACTAGTGGTTAACGAGCAGTACTTC.

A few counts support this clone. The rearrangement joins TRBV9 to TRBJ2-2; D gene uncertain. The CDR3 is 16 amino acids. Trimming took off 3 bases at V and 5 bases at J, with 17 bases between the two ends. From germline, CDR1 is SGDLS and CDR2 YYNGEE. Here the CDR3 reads CASSGAASTETGELFF. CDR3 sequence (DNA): TGTGCCAGCAGCGGGGCGGCGTCCACCGAAACCGGGGAGCTGTTTTTT.

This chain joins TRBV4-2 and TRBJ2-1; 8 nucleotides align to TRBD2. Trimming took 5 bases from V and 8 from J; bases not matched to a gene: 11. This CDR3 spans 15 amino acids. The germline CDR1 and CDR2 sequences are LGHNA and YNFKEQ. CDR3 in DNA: TGTGCCAGCAGCGCCACTCGGGGGGGCCTTGATGAGCAGTTCTTC. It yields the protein CASSATRGGLDEQFF.

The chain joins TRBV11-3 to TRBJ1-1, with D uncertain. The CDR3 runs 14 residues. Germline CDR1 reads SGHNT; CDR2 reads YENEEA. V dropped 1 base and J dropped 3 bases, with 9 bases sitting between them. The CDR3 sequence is CASSLGRIDTEAFF. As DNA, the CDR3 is TGTGCCAGCAGCTTAGGGCGCATTGACACTGAAGCTTTCTTT.

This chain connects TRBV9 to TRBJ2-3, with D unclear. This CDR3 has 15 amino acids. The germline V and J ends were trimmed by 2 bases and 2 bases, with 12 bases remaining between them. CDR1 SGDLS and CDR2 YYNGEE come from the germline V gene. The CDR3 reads CASSVGTGSTDTQYF. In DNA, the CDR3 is TGTGCCAGCAGCGTGGGCACGGGTTCCACAGATACGCAGTATTTT.